A selection of T cell receptor beta chains follows, all from one sample in a study of memory B cells and T cells in multiple sclerosis. Assay used: immunoSEQ multiplex PCR; TCRdb lists only in-frame clones, some missing. The repertoire holds 13,000 to 15,000 clones, with 69% as singletons. The sample comprised memory (CD45RO+) CD4+ T cells from blood. The receptors were sampled from a human donor with multiple sclerosis. The CDR3 runs from the conserved cysteine through the conserved F or W. D genes are given only for firm matches. Clone size is given for some rows only: seen once, a few or many times, or a class if the clone is expanded.

cdr3_length d_call j_call v_call clone_size cdr3_nt cdr3_aa
14 NA TRBJ2-7 TRBV5-1 few TGCGCCAGCAGCGCGGGCACAGGGGGGGGCGAGCAGTACTTC CASSAGTGGGEQYF
15 TRBD1 TRBJ1-5 TRBV28 NA TGTGCCAGCAGCTTAGGGACAGGGCAGAATCAGCCCCAGCATTTT CASSLGTGQNQPQHF
15 TRBD1 TRBJ1-1 TRBV10-3 NA TGTGCCATCAGGGATACCGGGACAGGGGGCGGTGAAGCTTTCTTT CAIRDTGTGGGEAFF
15 TRBD2 TRBJ2-1 TRBV14 NA TGTGCCAGCAGCCAACGCCTAGCGGGAGGAAATGAGCAGTTCTTC CASSQRLAGGNEQFF
17 TRBD2 TRBJ2-1 TRBV5-1 NA TGCGCCAGCAGCCCGGGACTAGCGGGACTATCCTACAATGAGCAGTTCTTC CASSPGLAGLSYNEQFF
12 TRBD1 TRBJ1-1 TRBV6-5 few TGTGCCAGCAGTTTGGACAGGGGCCAAGCTTTCTTT CASSLDRGQAFF
14 NA TRBJ1-3 TRBV10-3 NA TGTGCCATCAGGTCGACAGCCTCTGGAAACACCATATATTTT CAIRSTASGNTIYF
16 NA TRBJ1-4 TRBV6-6 once TGTGCCAGCAGTTACTCGAGGGCACGGGATAATGAAAAACTGTTTTTT CASSYSRARDNEKLFF
14 NA TRBJ2-6 TRBV19 NA TGTGCCAGTATCCACAGGGCTGGGGCCAACGTCCTGACTTTC CASIHRAGANVLTF
16 NA TRBJ1-5 TRBV1 NA TGCACCAGCAGCCAAGATCTCACAGGGAGCAATCAGCCCCAGCATTTT CTSSQDLTGSNQPQHF
14 NA TRBJ1-1 TRBV29-1 once TGCAGCGTTGAACCCCCCTCTAGGGGGACTGAAGCTTTCTTT CSVEPPSRGTEAFF
14 NA TRBJ2-2 TRBV5-1 NA TGCGCCAGCAGACTTACTCCGAACACCGGGGAGCTGTTTTTT CASRLTPNTGELFF
15 TRBD2 TRBJ2-1 TRBV5-1 few TGCGCCAGCAGCAACGGACTAGCGGGGTACAATGAGCAGTTCTTC CASSNGLAGYNEQFF
14 TRBD1 TRBJ1-1 TRBV29-1 NA TGCAGCGTGACGGACAGGGGGCGCGGCACTGAAGCTTTCTTT CSVTDRGRGTEAFF
13 NA TRBJ1-4 TRBV6-1 NA TGTGCCAGCAGTGATTCCGCAGGCGAAAAACTGTTTTTT CASSDSAGEKLFF
16 TRBD2 TRBJ2-5 TRBV5-6 NA TGTGCCAGCAGCTTGTATCGGCGGGGGGAGAGGGAGACCCAGTACTTC CASSLYRRGERETQYF
13 TRBD1 TRBJ2-7 TRBV29-1 medium-sized TGCAGCGTCCCGACAGGGGTCTCCTCCGAGCAGTACTTC CSVPTGVSSEQYF
14 NA TRBJ2-1 TRBV6-4 NA TGTGCCAGCAGCTTTTCTGACAAGAACAATGAGCAGTTCTTC CASSFSDKNNEQFF
15 TRBD2 TRBJ2-5 TRBV9 NA TGTGCCAGCAGTGTAGCGGGGGGGCATCTAGAGACCCAGTACTTC CASSVAGGHLETQYF
17 TRBD2 TRBJ2-7 TRBV7-8 NA TGTGCCAGCAGCGATAAAGGCCCAGCGGGAGCGGTCTACGAGCAGTACTTC CASSDKGPAGAVYEQYF
17 TRBD2 TRBJ2-5 TRBV5-1 few TGCGCCAGCAGCTTGGGGCCTAGCGGGAGGATCCAAGAGACCCAGTACTTC CASSLGPSGRIQETQYF
15 TRBD2 TRBJ2-1 TRBV5-4 NA TGTGCCAGCAGCTTCGAGCGGGGAGTAGGCAATGAGCAGTTCTTC CASSFERGVGNEQFF
14 TRBD1 TRBJ2-7 TRBV6-5 NA TGTGCCAGCAGTTCCCGGACAGGACGCTACGAGCAGTACTTC CASSSRTGRYEQYF
16 TRBD1 TRBJ2-6 TRBV29-1 medium-sized TGCACCCTGCGAGAGGACAGGGCCCCTGGGGCCAACGTCCTGACTTTC CTLREDRAPGANVLTF
15 TRBD1 TRBJ1-3 TRBV2 NA TGTGCCAGCAGGCAGACAGGGAACCGCGGAAACACCATATATTTT CASRQTGNRGNTIYF
14 TRBD1 TRBJ2-5 TRBV2 NA TGTGCCAGCAGGAGAGAGACAGGGCAAGAGACCCAGTACTTC CASRRETGQETQYF
12 NA TRBJ1-5 TRBV28 NA TGTGCCAGCAGGGTAGTTAATCAGCCCCAGCATTTT CASRVVNQPQHF
14 TRBD1 TRBJ1-4 TRBV18 NA TGTGCCAGCTCACCACCGACAGGGGCCGAAAAACTGTTTTTT CASSPPTGAEKLFF